The source of this T cell receptor beta chain is a study of Graves' ophthalmopathy and Graves' hyperthyroidism. General study points: Also, most clonotypes expanded in the thyroid above 0.001 frequency appeared in blood.

The CDR3 totals 15 residues. Germline CDR1 reads MNHEY; CDR2 reads SMNVEV (reference sequence). The V gene lost 6 bases and the J gene lost 1 base, with 15 bases spanning the gap. Patients with other autoimmune diseases, uncontrolled infections, pregnancy or lactation were excluded. Each diagnosis was determined on the basis of clinical symptoms, serum thyroxine, TRAb, thyroid ultrasound and orbital computed tomography. Transcripts of RNA were the source for amplifying TCR beta CDR3 regions. HTBI primers were employed in first-round RT-PCR, then a second-round multiplex PCR followed. TCRdb processed the multiplex PCR reads anew with MiXCR; each CDR3 protein has one entry. The repertoire holds roughly 350,000 distinct CDR3 sequences, with roughly 17% as singletons. Worth noting for this clonotype: Its antigen is still unknown.

This chain joins TRBV27 and TRBJ1-2; D gene ambiguous. This clonotype was sampled from an adult woman with stable Graves' hyperthyroidism. The sample comprised peripheral blood. The DNA of the CDR3 is TGTGCCAGCAGCCTTGACTTTGAGGGTAACTATGGCTACACCTTC. Translated, it gives CASSLDFEGNYGYTF.